Listed below are T cell receptor beta chains from one sample, sequenced in a study of T cell repertoires in cytomegalovirus infection. Each CDR3 protein gets one entry after TCRdb re-called the reads with MiXCR. The repertoire includes under 350,000 distinct CDR3 sequences, about 9.1% of them detected once, and around 2.6% sits in the top ten. The specimen sequenced was PBMCs. These receptors originate from a human donor in good health (CMV status not recorded). Some clones in this sample may be carry-over from other donors' samples. CDR3s leave out the opening cysteine and the closing phenylalanine or tryptophan. A row's size may be missing; if present it is once, few, many or a size class.

few	TRBV6-4	ASSDRLAGAEERF
many	TRBV2	ASSRPGGLPEQY
many	TRBV27	ASSLSGVPADTQY
few	TRBV20-1	SASGGTTDTQY
many	TRBV28	ASRDRAGSNQPQH
many	TRBV7-9	ASSLDQGLNSPLH
many	TRBV27	ASTGTGGTDTQY
many	TRBV14	ASSQDLDQPQH
few	TRBV9	ASSVGSSGNTIY
many	TRBV18	ASSPTGQQIYGYT
many	TRBV24-1	ATSDYRDNYNEQF
-	TRBV7-9	ASSDKAGTGNLYGYT
many	TRBV7-2	ASSLDPGGETQY
many	TRBV4-1	ASSLDTGTGGFTEAF
-	TRBV7-8	ASQGSGGIITVGDTQY
many	TRBV7-6	ASSSTGSGSYEQY
many	TRBV9	ASSGGASAQPQH
many	TRBV7-8	ASSQVQGGTAYEQY
few	TRBV27	AAGGGRGPQETQY
many	TRBV20-1	SARDWGGPYEQY